The 4 T cell receptor beta chains below were found in one sample sequenced in a study of vaccination effects on CD4 cells after COVID-19. These receptors lack a known antigen. The data were produced by immunoSEQ multiplex PCR, yet TCRdb's version contains in-frame clones alone and is incomplete. Here the sample spans about 33,000 clones, approximately 76% being singletons. Before sequencing took place, the ViraFEST assay used viral peptide pools to expand antigen-specific CD4+ T cells. Isolation of CD4+ T cells took place after about ten days of culture. Everyone in the study got two shots of either the BNT162b2 or mRNA-1273 vaccine. The sequencing here drew on CD4+ T cells from PBMCs cultured with HCoV-229E spike peptides, taken after COVID-19 vaccination. The receptors were gathered from a human donor who received a COVID-19 vaccine.

This clone has a handful of counts. This sequence joins TRBV28 and TRBJ1-2; TRBD1 is a possible D gene (5 bases). V shed 3 bases and J shed 5 bases, with 10 bases lying between them. The germline V gene encodes CDR1 MDHEN and CDR2 SYDVKM. The CDR3 extends over 13 amino acids. CDR3 coding DNA: TGTGCCAGCAGTTTTGGGGCCCTGTATGGCTACACCTTC. Translated: CASSFGALYGYTF.

The rearrangement uses TRBV3-1 (or the pseudogene TRBV3-2) and TRBJ1-3; TRBD1 is a possible D gene (6 bases). This CDR3 has 17 amino acids. V lost 1 base and J lost 2, with 15 bases in between. Germline assignment: CDR1 LGHDT and CDR2 YNNKEL (reference sequence). The CDR3 nucleotides are TGTGCCAGCAGCCAAGGCACCCCGACAGGAACTGGAAACACCATATATTTT. It encodes CASSQGTPTGTGNTIYF.

The genes are TRBV4-1 and TRBJ2-7, with D possibly matching TRBD1 (5 bases). Germline V gives CDR1 MGHRA, CDR2 YSYEKL. The CDR3 has 15 amino acids. The V and J ends lost 1 base and 2 bases respectively, with 12 bases between them. CDR3 nucleotide sequence: TGCGCCAGCAGCCAAGGGGGCCCAGTCCCCTACGAGCAGTACTTC. This codes for CASSQGGPVPYEQYF.

The chain uses TRBV5-4 and TRBJ1-2; 8 nucleotides align to TRBD1. Germline CDR1 is SGHNT and CDR2 is YYREEE (reference sequence). The CDR3 runs 13 residues. J lost 4 bases, V lost 5 bases, and 4 bases had no gene match. The CDR3 protein is CASSSDRGYGYTF. The CDR3 DNA reads as TGTGCCAGCAGTTCTGACAGGGGCTATGGCTACACCTTC.